This T cell receptor (beta chain) was identified during a study of T cell clones after liver transplantation. About the research overall: Three of eight recipients were HCV-positive; others had non-autoimmune, non-viral indications. Study-wide results and caveats: A larger donor-reactive than third-party decline suggested partial antigen-specific deletion.

This CDR3 region has 11 residues. The V end was cut by 6 bases, the J end by 12 bases, with 14 bases between. Germline assignment: CDR1 WNHNN and CDR2 SYGVQD (reference sequence). Profiling relied on immunoSEQ multiplex PCR, and the TCRdb table lists in-frame clones only, not all of them. The data contain roughly 120,000 clones, approximately 90% of them seen just once; the ten biggest clones take up 0.75% to 0.85%. As concerns this clone: The antigen is undetermined.

This TCR was sampled from a human patient who received a liver transplant. Some T cells here may be from the graft donor. The chain carries TRBV10-1 and TRBJ1-2, with D uncertain. Sequenced here: CD4+ T cells from blood, sampled 12 months after liver transplant. The CDR3 is CASRAGALHTF. Here the CDR3 DNA reads TGCGCCAGCAGGGCAGGCGCCCTGCACACCTTC.